This entry describes one T cell receptor (beta chain). The library targeted TCRbeta and was prepared with unique molecular identifiers. TCRdb fed the PCR reads into MiXCR, producing one record per CDR3 protein. The repertoire holds about 400,000 distinct CDR3 sequences, about 14% seen once, with around 4.1% in the top ten. This sample is part of a study of T-cell reconstitution after alpha-beta-depleted transplantation in children. The CDR3 is made up of 17 amino acids. Germline CDR1 is DFQATT and CDR2 is SNEGSKA (reference sequence). V lost 6 bases and J lost 1; bases outside the gene matches: 12. This rearrangement joins TRBV20-1 to TRBJ2-3, with 11 bases that match TRBD2. The clonotype comes from a human donor who donated a stem cell graft to a child with Fanconi anemia. The source was PBMCs, collected from the stem cell graft. The CDR3 reads CSAVPIAGGGGTDTQYF. The CDR3 nucleotides read TGCAGTGCCGTTCCGATAGCGGGGGGGGGTGGCACAGATACGCAGTATTTT.